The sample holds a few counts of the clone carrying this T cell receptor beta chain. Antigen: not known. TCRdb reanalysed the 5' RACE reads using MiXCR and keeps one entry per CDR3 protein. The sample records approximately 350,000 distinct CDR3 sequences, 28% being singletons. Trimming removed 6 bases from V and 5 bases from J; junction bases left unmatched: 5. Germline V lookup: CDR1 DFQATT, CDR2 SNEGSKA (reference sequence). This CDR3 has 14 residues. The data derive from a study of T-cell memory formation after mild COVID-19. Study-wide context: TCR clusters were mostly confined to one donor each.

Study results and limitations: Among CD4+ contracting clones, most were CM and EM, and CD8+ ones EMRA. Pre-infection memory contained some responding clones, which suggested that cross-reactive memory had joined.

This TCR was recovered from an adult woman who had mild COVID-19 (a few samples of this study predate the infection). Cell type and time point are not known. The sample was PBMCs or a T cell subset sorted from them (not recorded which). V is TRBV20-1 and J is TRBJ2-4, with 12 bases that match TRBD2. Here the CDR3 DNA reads TGCAGTGCGTCTAGCGGGGGGGGAGAAAACATTCAGTACTTC. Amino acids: CSASSGGGENIQYF.